One sample yielded the 24 T cell receptor beta chains listed below, sequenced in a study of beta chain features in type 1 diabetes. As every portion of the isolated RNA was reverse transcribed, the sequencing read expressed TCRB transcripts. The data were produced by immunoSEQ multiplex PCR, yet TCRdb's version contains in-frame clones alone and is incomplete. The sample has around 500,000 clones, roughly 10% seen once. The sample was naive CD4+ T cells from blood. These receptors originate from a woman aged 18 to 35 in good health.

The chain combines TRBV4-2 with TRBJ2-1, with 9 nucleotides matching TRBD2. The length of the CDR3 is 15 residues. Germline V gives CDR1 LGHNA, CDR2 YNFKEQ. V gave up 5 bases and J gave up 9 bases; unmatched junction bases: 11. The CDR3 reads CASSDVTSGRGEQFF. CDR3 sequence (DNA): TGTGCCAGCAGCGACGTAACTAGCGGGCGTGGTGAGCAGTTCTTC.

With respect to this clone: In the same sample, other DNA sequences code for this CDR3. The rearrangement joins TRBV20-1 to TRBJ2-1; D unclear. Germline-derived CDR1 and CDR2 are DFQATT and SNEGSKA (reference sequence). The CDR3 contains 11 residues. V was clipped by 3 bases and J by 4 bases, with 4 bases between them. The CDR3 bases are TGCAGTGCTAGTCGTTACAATGAGCAGTTCTTC. Protein: CSASRYNEQFF.

The chain has TRBV28 and TRBJ2-2; 7 bases map to TRBD1. Germline V CDR1 and CDR2: MDHEN, SYDVKM. The CDR3 spans 12 residues. Germline trimming cut 8 bases from V and 6 bases from J; bases unmatched to any gene: 3. The CDR3 DNA is TGTGCCAGCCGGGACAGCCCCGGGGAGCTGTTTTTT. Its protein is CASRDSPGELFF.

V is TRBV7-9 and J is TRBJ2-2; weak D call: TRBD2 (6 bases). In germline, CDR1 is SEHNR, CDR2 FQNEAQ (reference sequence). The CDR3 spans 15 residues. Trimming took off 11 bases at V and 0 bases at J, with 16 bases between the two ends. CDR3 sequence: CAGGAPGTNTGELFF. DNA of the CDR3: TGTGCCGGCGGGGCCCCGGGGACGAACACCGGGGAGCTGTTTTTT.

At least ten counts were recorded for this clone. The chain joins TRBV29-1 to TRBJ2-1; D uncertain. The CDR3 is 14 amino acids. Trimming removed 5 bases at V and 4 bases at J, with 15 bases between. The germline gives CDR1 SQVTM, CDR2 ANQGSEA. CDR3 nucleotides: TGCAGCGTTAGGCGTGCTCTTCGATACAATGAGCAGTTCTTC. This codes for CSVRRALRYNEQFF.

V gene TRBV29-1 combines with J gene TRBJ2-1; 7 positions match TRBD2. Germline CDR1 reads SQVTM; CDR2 reads ANQGSEA. This CDR3 has 13 amino acids. V shed 7 bases, J shed 7 bases, and the junction held 10 bases outside the gene matches. For the CDR3, the DNA is TGCAGCGCCCGATCAGTGCGGGGGAATGAGCAGTTCTTC. Its translation is CSARSVRGNEQFF.

The chain combines TRBV4-3 with TRBJ2-1; D might be TRBD2 (7 bases). Germline CDR1 LGHNA, CDR2 YSLEER. V lost 4 bases and J 8 bases, leaving 18 bases between the germline ends. CDR3 size: 15 residues. CDR3 sequence (DNA): TGCGCCAGCAGCCTACGAGTAGTCGGGGGGCATGAGCAGTTCTTC. Its translation: CASSLRVVGGHEQFF.

This clone occurred a few times. The chain couples TRBV27 to TRBJ1-6, with TRBD1 matching 8 bases. The CDR3 has 16 residues. The V gene end was trimmed by 4 bases and the J gene end by 9 bases; junction bases not matched to a gene: 11. The V gene's germline CDR1 is MNHEY and CDR2 SMNVEV (reference sequence). Written as DNA, the CDR3 is TGTGCCAGCAGTTACTCTAAGACAGGGGAGGCTTCACCCCTCCACTTT. Translating gives CASSYSKTGEASPLHF.

This clone was counted between two and nine times. Other DNA sequences in the same sample also yield this CDR3. The chain has TRBV7-2 and TRBJ2-5; D is ambiguous. Between the trimmed V and J ends, which lost 4 bases and 4 bases, there was a span of 4 bases. Germline values: CDR1 SGHTA, CDR2 FQGNSA. This CDR3 is 11 amino acids long. The DNA of the CDR3 is TGTGCCAGCAGCTACCGAGAGACCCAGTACTTC. Translating gives CASSYRETQYF.

The chain employs TRBV6-6 and TRBJ2-5; 7 positions match TRBD1. The CDR3 length is 15 residues. V trimming: 0 bases; J trimming: 3 bases; junction bases outside the gene matches: 4. CDR1 MNHNY and CDR2 SVGAGI come from the germline V gene (reference sequence). CDR3 coding DNA: TGTGCCAGCAGTTACTCCAGGGGGAGTAAAGAGACCCAGTACTTC. Translating gives CASSYSRGSKETQYF.

This chain connects TRBV21-1 to TRBJ1-1; the listed D gene, TRBD1, was not tested against the DNA. TRBV21-1 is deemed a pseudogene. This CDR3 contains 13 residues. CDR3 sequence (DNA): TGTGCCAGCAGTAGGACAGGGAACACTGAAGCTTTCTTT. Residues: CASSRTGNTEAFF.

This clone was counted a few times. This chain uses TRBV19 with TRBJ1-1; TRBD1 is a possible D gene (5 bases). This CDR3 spans 13 amino acids. Trimming removed 5 bases from V and 0 bases from J, with 7 bases in between. CDR1 and CDR2 (germline): LNHDA, SQIVND (reference sequence). CDR3 loop: CASSRQMNTEAFF. DNA of the CDR3: TGTGCCAGTAGTCGACAGATGAACACTGAAGCTTTCTTT.

A few counts support this clone. The CDR3 reads CASSAQQGFNYGYTF. The CDR3 DNA reads as TGCGCCAGCAGCGCACAACAGGGGTTCAACTATGGCTACACCTTC. The V call is TRBV5-1, the J call TRBJ1-2; TRBD1 agrees at 7 bases. The CDR3 sequence is 15 residues long. Germline-derived CDR1 and CDR2 are SGHRS and YFSETQ. J lost 2 bases, V lost 4 bases, and 8 bases had no gene match.

The V call is TRBV12-5, the J call TRBJ2-3; D might be TRBD2 (5 bases). V dropped 2 bases and J dropped 1 base, with 13 bases sitting between them. The germline V gene has CDR1 LGHNT and CDR2 FRNRAP. This CDR3 has 16 residues. Here the CDR3 reads CASGLFSALGTDTQYF. DNA of the CDR3: TGTGCTAGTGGTTTGTTTAGCGCCCTAGGCACAGATACGCAGTATTTT.

The V and J genes are TRBV15 and TRBJ2-3; no clear D. Trimming pared 1 base from V and 3 bases from J, leaving 5 bases between. The CDR3 runs to 13 residues. CDR1 is LNHNV, CDR2 YYDKDF, per germline (reference sequence). CDR3 sequence reads: CATSRAHTDTQYF. The DNA of the CDR3 is TGTGCCACCAGCAGAGCCCATACAGATACGCAGTATTTT. The full variable domain, with the rest looked up from reference TRBV15 and TRBJ2-3, is DAMVIQNPRYQVTQFGKPVTLSCSQTLNHNVMYWYQQKSSQAPKLLFHYYDKDFNNEADTPDNFQSRRPNTSFCFLDIRSPGLGDTAMYLCATSRAHTDTQYFGPGTRLTVL.

This clone was seen a few times. J is TRBJ2-1 and V is TRBV10-3, with 11 bases fitting TRBD2. After removal of 7 bases from V and 2 bases from J, the junction contained 4 bases not matched to a gene. CDR1 and CDR2 (germline): ENHRY, SYGVKD. CDR3 length: 15 amino acids. The CDR3 DNA is TGTGCCATCACTCAGACTAGCGGGACCTACAATGAGCAGTTCTTC. It codes for CAITQTSGTYNEQFF.

The genes are TRBV18 and TRBJ2-2; D tentatively fits TRBD1 or TRBD2 (5 bases each). The CDR3 extends over 16 amino acids. V was pared by 4 bases and J by 1 base, with 13 bases between. Germline V gene lookup returns CDR1 KGHSH and CDR2 LQKENI. The CDR3 coding sequence is TGTGCCAGCTCACTTTCCGGGACCCTGAACACCGGGGAGCTGTTTTTT. Translating it yields CASSLSGTLNTGELFF. The full variable domain, completed using reference TRBV18 and TRBJ2-2, is NAGVMQNPRHLVRRRGQEARLRCSPMKGHSHVYWYRQLPEEGLKFMVYLQKENIIDESGMPKERFSAEFPKEGPSILRIQQVVRGDSAAYFCASSLSGTLNTGELFFGEGSRLTVL.

This rearrangement joins TRBV20-1 to TRBJ1-1; no clear D. The CDR3 runs 11 residues. Germline CDR1 DFQATT, CDR2 SNEGSKA (reference sequence). The V end was cut by 6 bases, the J end by 3 bases, with 8 bases between. The CDR3 DNA sequence: TGCAGTGCCCAGGCATACACTGAAGCTTTCTTT. Amino acid sequence: CSAQAYTEAFF.

This clone was counted between two and nine times. The rearrangement joins TRBV28 to TRBJ1-2; D is unclear. V shed 8 bases and J shed 4 bases, with 11 bases lying between them. CDR1 is MDHEN, CDR2 SYDVKM, per germline. The CDR3 length is 12 residues. The chain's CDR3 is CASSTGAYGYTF. Here the CDR3 DNA reads TGTGCCAGCTCCACGGGCGCCTATGGCTACACCTTC.

V gene TRBV28 combines with J gene TRBJ1-1; D ambiguous. The V gene lost 3 bases and the J gene lost 10 bases, with 15 bases spanning the gap. This CDR3 has 13 amino acids. Germline CDR1 MDHEN, CDR2 SYDVKM. CDR3 sequence: CASSFTPGGGAFF. Here the CDR3 DNA reads TGTGCCAGCAGTTTTACCCCGGGAGGAGGAGCTTTCTTT.

V is TRBV7-9 and J is TRBJ2-5; D is ambiguous. This CDR3 has 15 residues. Deletions cut 2 bases from V and 3 bases from J, with 13 bases between. Germline V gives CDR1 SEHNR, CDR2 FQNEAQ (reference sequence). The CDR3, as DNA: TGTGCCAGCAGCTTACCGAGCCGACGGGAAGAGACCCAGTACTTC. It codes for CASSLPSRREETQYF.

In its sample, this clone was seen a few times. The gene calls are TRBV30 and TRBJ2-3; TRBD2 aligns across 7 bases. CDR1 and CDR2 (germline): GTSNPN, SVGIG (reference sequence). This CDR3 spans 13 amino acids. V lost 7 bases to trimming and J lost 5 bases; unmatched junction nucleotides: 9. The CDR3 coding sequence is TGTGCCTCCTTAAGGGTAGCGGGAGATACGCAGTATTTT. This gives the protein CASLRVAGDTQYF.

The genes are TRBV7-9 and TRBJ2-3, with D unresolved. This CDR3 contains 14 residues. Trimming took 6 bases from V and 4 from J, leaving 14 bases between them. The germline V gene has CDR1 SEHNR and CDR2 FQNEAQ (reference sequence). CDR3 residues: CASSYTSPPDTQYF. The CDR3 coding sequence is TGTGCCAGCAGTTATACATCGCCCCCAGATACGCAGTATTTT.

Concerning this clone: A read error may produce the germline difference seen at one junction end. The V and J genes are TRBV18 and TRBJ2-5; D is unclear. This CDR3 has 12 residues. Per germline, CDR1 KGHSH and CDR2 LQKENI. Here the CDR3 reads CASAPPLETQYF. DNA of the CDR3: TGTGCCAGCGCACCACCTTTGGAGACCCAGTACTTC.